The entry that follows covers one T cell receptor (beta chain) sequence. The protocol was immunoSEQ multiplex PCR, while the TCRdb copy is restricted to in-frame clones and leaves out a portion. The data hold a few hundred thousand clones, with 80% to 90% observed a single time. The CDR3 is 15 amino acids. CDR1 and CDR2 from the germline V gene are SGHAT and FQNNGV. The V end lost 1 base, the J end lost 2 bases, and 9 bases lay between the germline ends. The sample comes from a study of Ad26.COV2.S vaccination and SARS-CoV-2 variants. Treatment described: 15 to 20 received Ad26.COV2.S at low or high dose, single or two shots; 5 received placebo; per-sample allocation not given. After the first vaccine or placebo injection, samples were drawn on day 63.

This chain links TRBV11-2 with TRBJ2-1, with a tentative D call TRBD1 (5 bases). This material consisted of peripheral blood, taken in a trial of Ad26.COV2.S vaccine versus placebo. The sequence derives from a person aged 18-60 years who received the Ad26.COV2.S COVID-19 vaccine or a placebo. CDR3 DNA sequence: TGTGCCAGCAGCTTAGGAGGCAGGGCCTACAATGAGCAGTTCTTC. It codes for CASSLGGRAYNEQFF.